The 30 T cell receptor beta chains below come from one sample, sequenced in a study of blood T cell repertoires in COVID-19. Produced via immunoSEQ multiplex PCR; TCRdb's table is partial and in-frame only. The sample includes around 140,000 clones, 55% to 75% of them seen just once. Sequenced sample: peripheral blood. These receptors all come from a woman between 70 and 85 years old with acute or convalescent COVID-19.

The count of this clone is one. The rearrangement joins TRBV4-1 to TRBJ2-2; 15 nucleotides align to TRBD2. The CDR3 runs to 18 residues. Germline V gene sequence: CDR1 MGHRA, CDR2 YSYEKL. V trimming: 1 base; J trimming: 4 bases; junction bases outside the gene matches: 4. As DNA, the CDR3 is TGCGCCAGCAGCCAAGCGGGACTAGCGGGGGGTGGCACCGGGGAGCTGTTTTTT. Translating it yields CASSQAGLAGGGTGELFF.

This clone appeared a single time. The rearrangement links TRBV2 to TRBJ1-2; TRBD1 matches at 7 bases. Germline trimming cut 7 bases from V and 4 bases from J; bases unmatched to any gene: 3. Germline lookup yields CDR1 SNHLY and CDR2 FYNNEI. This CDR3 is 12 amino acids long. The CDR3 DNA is TGTGCCAGCATTGGGACAGTCTATGGCTACACCTTC. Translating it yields CASIGTVYGYTF.

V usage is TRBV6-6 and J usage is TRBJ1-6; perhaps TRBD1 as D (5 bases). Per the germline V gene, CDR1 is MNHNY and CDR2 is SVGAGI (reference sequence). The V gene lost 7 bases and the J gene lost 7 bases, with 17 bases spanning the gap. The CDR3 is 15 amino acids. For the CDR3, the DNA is TGTGCCAGCAAAGGATCGACAGTCGCGAATTCACCCCTCCACTTT. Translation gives CASKGSTVANSPLHF.

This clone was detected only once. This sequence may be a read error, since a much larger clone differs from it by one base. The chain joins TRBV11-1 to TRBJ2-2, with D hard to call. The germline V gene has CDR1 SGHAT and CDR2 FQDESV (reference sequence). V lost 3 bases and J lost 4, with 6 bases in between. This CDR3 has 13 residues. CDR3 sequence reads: CASSFTTTGELFF. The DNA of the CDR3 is TGTGCCAGCAGCTTTACTACCACCGGGGAGCTGTTTTTT.

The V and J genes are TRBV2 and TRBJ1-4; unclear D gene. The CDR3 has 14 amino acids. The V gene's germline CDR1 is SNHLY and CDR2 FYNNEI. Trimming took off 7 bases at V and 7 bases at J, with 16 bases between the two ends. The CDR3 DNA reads TGTGCCAGCACTTCGGCAGGTTGGTCTGAAAAACTGTTTTTT. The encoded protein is CASTSAGWSEKLFF.

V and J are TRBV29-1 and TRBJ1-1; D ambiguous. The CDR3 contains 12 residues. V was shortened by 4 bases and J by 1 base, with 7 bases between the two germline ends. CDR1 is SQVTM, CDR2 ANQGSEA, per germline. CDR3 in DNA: TGCAGCGTTGTCGAGTGGAACACTGAAGCTTTCTTT. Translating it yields CSVVEWNTEAFF.

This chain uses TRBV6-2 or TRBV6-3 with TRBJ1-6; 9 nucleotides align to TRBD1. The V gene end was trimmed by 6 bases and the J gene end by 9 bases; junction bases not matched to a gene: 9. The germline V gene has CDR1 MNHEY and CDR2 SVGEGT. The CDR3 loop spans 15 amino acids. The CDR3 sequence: CASSLGQGYRSPLHF. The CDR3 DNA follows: TGTGCCAGCAGCTTGGGACAGGGATACCGTTCACCCCTCCACTTT.

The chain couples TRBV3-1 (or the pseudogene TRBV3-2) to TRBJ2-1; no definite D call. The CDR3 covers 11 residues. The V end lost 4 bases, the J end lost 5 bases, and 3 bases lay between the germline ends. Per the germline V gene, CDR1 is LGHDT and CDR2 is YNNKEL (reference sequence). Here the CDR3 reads CASSLNNEQFF. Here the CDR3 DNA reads TGTGCCAGCAGCCTAAACAATGAGCAGTTCTTC.

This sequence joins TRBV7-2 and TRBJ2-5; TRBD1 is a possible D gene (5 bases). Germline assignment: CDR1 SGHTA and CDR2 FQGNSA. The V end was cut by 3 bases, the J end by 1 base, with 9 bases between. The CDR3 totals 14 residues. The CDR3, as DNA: TGTGCCAGCAGCTTTTCAGGGTTCCAAGAGACCCAGTACTTC. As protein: CASSFSGFQETQYF.

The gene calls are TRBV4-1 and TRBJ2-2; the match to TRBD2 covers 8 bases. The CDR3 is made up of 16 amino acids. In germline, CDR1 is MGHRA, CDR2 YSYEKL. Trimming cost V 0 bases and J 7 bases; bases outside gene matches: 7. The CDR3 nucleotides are TGCGCCAGCAGCCAAGATCCGGGACTAGTCGGCGGGGAGCTGTTTTTT. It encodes CASSQDPGLVGGELFF.

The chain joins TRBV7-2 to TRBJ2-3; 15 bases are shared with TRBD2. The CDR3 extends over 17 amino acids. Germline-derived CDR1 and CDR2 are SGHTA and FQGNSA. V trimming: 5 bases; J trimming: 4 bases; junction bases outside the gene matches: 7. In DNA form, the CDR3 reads TGTGCCAGCAGCCTCGGACTAGCGGGGGGGCAGGCAGATACGCAGTATTTT. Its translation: CASSLGLAGGQADTQYF.

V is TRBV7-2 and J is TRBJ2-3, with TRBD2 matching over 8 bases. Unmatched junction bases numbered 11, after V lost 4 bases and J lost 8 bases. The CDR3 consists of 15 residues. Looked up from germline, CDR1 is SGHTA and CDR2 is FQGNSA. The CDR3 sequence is CASSSYGGASGTQYF. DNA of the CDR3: TGTGCCAGCAGCTCTTACGGGGGGGCCTCCGGTACGCAGTATTTT.

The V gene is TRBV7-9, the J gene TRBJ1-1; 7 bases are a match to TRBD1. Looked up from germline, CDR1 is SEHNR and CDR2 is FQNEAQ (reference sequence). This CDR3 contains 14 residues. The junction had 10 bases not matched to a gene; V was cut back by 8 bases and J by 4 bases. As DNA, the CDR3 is TGTGCCAGCGGCCAGGGGGGCCGGGGCACTGAAGCTTTCTTT. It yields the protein CASGQGGRGTEAFF. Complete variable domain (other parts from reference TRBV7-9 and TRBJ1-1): DTGVSQNPRHKITKRGQNVTFRCDPISEHNRLYWYRQTLGQGPEFLTYFQNEAQLEKSRLLSDRFSAERPKGSFSTLEIQRTEQGDSAMYLCASGQGGRGTEAFFGQGTRLTVV.

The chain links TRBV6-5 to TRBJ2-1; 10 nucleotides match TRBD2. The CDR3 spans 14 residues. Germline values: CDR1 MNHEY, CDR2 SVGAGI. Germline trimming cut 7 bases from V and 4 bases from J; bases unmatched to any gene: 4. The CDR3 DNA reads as TGTGCCAGCAAGAGTAGCGGGGGGTACAATGAGCAGTTCTTC. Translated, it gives CASKSSGGYNEQFF.

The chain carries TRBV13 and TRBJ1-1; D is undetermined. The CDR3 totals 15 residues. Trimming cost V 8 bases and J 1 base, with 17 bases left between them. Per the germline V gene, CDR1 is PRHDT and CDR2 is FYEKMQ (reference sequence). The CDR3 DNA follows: TGTGCCAGCCACCCGAAGAAGTCCGGGAACACTGAAGCTTTCTTT. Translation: CASHPKKSGNTEAFF. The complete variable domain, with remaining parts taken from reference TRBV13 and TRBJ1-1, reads AAGVIQSPRHLIKEKRETATLKCYPIPRHDTVYWYQQGPGQDPQFLISFYEKMQSDKGSIPDRFSAQQFSDYHSELNMSSLELGDSALYFCASHPKKSGNTEAFFGQGTRLTVV.

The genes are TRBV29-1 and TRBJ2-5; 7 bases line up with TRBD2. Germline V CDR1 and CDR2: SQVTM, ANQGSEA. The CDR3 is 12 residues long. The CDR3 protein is CGIDGGQETQYF. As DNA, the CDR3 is TGCGGGATCGACGGGGGGCAAGAGACCCAGTACTTC.

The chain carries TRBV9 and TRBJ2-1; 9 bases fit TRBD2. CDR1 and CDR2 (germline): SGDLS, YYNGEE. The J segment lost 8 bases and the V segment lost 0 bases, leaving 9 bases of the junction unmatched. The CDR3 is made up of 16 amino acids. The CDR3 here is CASSVEGASGAHEQFF. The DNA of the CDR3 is TGTGCCAGCAGCGTAGAGGGGGCTAGCGGGGCTCATGAGCAGTTCTTC.

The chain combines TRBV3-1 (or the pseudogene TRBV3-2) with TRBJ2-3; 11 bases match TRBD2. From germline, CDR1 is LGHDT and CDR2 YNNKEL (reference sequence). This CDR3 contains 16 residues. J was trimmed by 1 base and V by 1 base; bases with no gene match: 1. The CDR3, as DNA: TGTGCCAGCAGCCAAGTGGGACTAGCGGGCACAGATACGCAGTATTTT. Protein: CASSQVGLAGTDTQYF.

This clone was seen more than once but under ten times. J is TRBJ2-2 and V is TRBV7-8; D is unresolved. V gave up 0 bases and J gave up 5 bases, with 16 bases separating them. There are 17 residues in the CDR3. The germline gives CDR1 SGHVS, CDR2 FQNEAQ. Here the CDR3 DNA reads TGTGCCAGCAGCTTAGCGGGCCCCATAAGAAGTACCGGGGAGCTGTTTTTT. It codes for CASSLAGPIRSTGELFF.

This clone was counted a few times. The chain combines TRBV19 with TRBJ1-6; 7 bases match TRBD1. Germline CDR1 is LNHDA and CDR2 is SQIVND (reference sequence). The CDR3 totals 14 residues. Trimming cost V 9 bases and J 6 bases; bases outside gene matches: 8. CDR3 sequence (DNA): TGTGCCAGCAAACCTACAGGGGTTAATTCACCCCTCCACTTT. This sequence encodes CASKPTGVNSPLHF.

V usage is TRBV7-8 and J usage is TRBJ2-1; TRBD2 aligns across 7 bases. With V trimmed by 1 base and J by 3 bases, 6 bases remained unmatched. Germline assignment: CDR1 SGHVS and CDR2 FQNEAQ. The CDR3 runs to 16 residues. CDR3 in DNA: TGTGCCAGCAGCTTAGGTTGGGGCGGGAGCTACAATGAGCAGTTCTTC. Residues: CASSLGWGGSYNEQFF. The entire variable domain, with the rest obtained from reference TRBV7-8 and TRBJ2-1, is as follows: GAGVSQSPRYKVAKRGQDVALRCDPISGHVSLFWYQQALGQGPEFLTYFQNEAQLDKSGLPSDRFFAERPEGSVSTLKIQRTQQEDSAVYLCASSLGWGGSYNEQFFGPGTRLTVL.

As DNA, the CDR3 is TGTGCCAGCAGTCGGACAGTCGACTATGGCTACACCTTC. It is translated as CASSRTVDYGYTF. The chain is built from TRBV6-5 and TRBJ1-2, with TRBD1 as a possible D gene (6 bases). There are 13 residues in the CDR3. Trimming stripped 5 bases from V and 3 bases from J, with 10 bases between. From germline, CDR1 is MNHEY and CDR2 SVGAGI.

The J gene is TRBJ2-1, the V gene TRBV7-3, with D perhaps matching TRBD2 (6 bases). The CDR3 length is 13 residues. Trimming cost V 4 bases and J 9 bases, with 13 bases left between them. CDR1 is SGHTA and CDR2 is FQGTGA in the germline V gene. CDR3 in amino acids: CASSSGRDAEQFF. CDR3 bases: TGTGCCAGCAGCTCCGGGCGGGACGCTGAGCAGTTCTTC.

The CDR3 here is CASSPTPGLAGGPNQETQYF. In DNA form, the CDR3 reads TGTGCCAGCTCACCAACGCCGGGACTAGCGGGAGGGCCGAACCAAGAGACCCAGTACTTC. The chain recombines TRBV18 with TRBJ2-5, with 16 bases lining up with TRBD2. Germline V lookup: CDR1 KGHSH, CDR2 LQKENI. With 2 bases clipped from V and 0 bases from J, the junction kept 9 bases outside the gene matches. This CDR3 comprises 20 residues.

CDR3 loop: CASSEWSGRDYNEQFF. In nucleotides, the CDR3 is TGTGCCAGCAGCGAGTGGAGCGGGAGGGACTACAATGAGCAGTTCTTC. The V call is TRBV5-8, the J call TRBJ2-1; 10 bases line up with TRBD2. CDR3 size: 16 residues. Germline V gene data show CDR1 as SGHTS and CDR2 as YDEGEE. V shed 4 bases, J shed 3 bases, and the junction held 7 bases outside the gene matches.

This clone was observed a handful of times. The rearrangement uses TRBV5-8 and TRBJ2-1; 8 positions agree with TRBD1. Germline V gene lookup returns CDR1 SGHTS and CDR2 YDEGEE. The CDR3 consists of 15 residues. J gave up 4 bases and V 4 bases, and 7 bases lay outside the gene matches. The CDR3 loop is CASSLGQGGYNEQFF. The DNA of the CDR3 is TGTGCCAGCAGCCTCGGACAGGGTGGGTACAATGAGCAGTTCTTC. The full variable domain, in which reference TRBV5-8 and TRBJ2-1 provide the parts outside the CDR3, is EAGVTQSPTHLIKTRGQQATLRCSPISGHTSVYWYQQALGLGLQFLLWYDEGEERNRGNFPPRFSGRQFPNYSSELNVNALELEDSALYLCASSLGQGGYNEQFFGPGTRLTVL.

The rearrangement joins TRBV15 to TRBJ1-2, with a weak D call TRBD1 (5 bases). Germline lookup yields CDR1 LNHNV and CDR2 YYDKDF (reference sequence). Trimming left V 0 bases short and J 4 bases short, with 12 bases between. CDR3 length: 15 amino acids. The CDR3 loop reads CATSRDPGVSYGYTF. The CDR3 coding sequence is TGTGCCACCAGCAGAGATCCGGGGGTTTCCTATGGCTACACCTTC.

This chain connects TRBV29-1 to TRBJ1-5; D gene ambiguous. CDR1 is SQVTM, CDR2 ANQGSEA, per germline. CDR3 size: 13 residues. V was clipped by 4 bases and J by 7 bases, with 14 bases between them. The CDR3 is CSVGVGVAQPQHF. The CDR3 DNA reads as TGCAGCGTTGGAGTCGGGGTGGCGCAGCCCCAGCATTTT. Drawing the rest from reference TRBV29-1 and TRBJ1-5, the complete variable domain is SAVISQKPSRDICQRGTSLTIQCQVDSQVTMMFWYRQQPGQSLTLIATANQGSEATYESGFVIDKFPISRPNLTFSTLTVSNMSPEDSSIYLCSVGVGVAQPQHFGDGTRLSIL.

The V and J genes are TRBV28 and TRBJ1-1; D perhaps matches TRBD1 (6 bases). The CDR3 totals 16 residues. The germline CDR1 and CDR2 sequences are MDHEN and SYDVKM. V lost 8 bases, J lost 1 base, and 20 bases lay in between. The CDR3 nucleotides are TGTGCCAGCCGAGGGGGACTAGGAGCAAGGAACACTGAAGCTTTCTTT. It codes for CASRGGLGARNTEAFF.

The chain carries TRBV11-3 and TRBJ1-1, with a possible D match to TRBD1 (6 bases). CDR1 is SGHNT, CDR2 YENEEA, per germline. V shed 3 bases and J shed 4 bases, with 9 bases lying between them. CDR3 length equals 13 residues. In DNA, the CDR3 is TGTGCCAGCAGCTTTGGACAGAGCACTGAAGCTTTCTTT. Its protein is CASSFGQSTEAFF.